The clone carrying this TCR beta chain was found once. The antigen is undetermined. It was autoimmune disease history or systemic immunosuppression that excluded patients. Blood specimens came from baseline, cycle 4 day 1, and cycle 7 day 1. This specimen belongs to a study of OX40 agonist ivuxolimab in advanced cancers. Across the study: Ivuxolimab is an agonistic anti-OX40 (CD134) antibody, and patients were treated with it. Study-level results: Circulating CD4+ and CD8+ T cells showed clonal expansion by week 6 at 0.1 to 3.0 mg/kg.

Method: immunoSEQ multiplex PCR; TCRdb's copy keeps in-frame clones and lacks some. The repertoire holds around 38,000 clones, with around 73% as singletons. The CDR3 extends over 14 amino acids. V lost 3 bases and J 1 base, leaving 8 bases between the germline ends. Germline V gene data show CDR1 as MDHEN and CDR2 as SYDVKM. Source: CD4+ or CD8+ T cells sorted from blood, taken in a trial of the OX40 agonist ivuxolimab. This TCR was sampled from an adult with an advanced solid tumor such as melanoma, head and neck, liver or kidney cancer. The chain combines TRBV28 with TRBJ2-3; tentative D call: TRBD1 (5 bases). CDR3 nucleotide sequence: TGTGCCAGCAGTTTGAACAGGCGCACAGATACGCAGTATTTT. Protein sequence: CASSLNRRTDTQYF.